This entry concerns a single T cell receptor (beta chain). This sample is drawn from a study of T cell changes during pregnancy in multiple sclerosis. The protocol was immunoSEQ multiplex PCR, while the TCRdb copy is restricted to in-frame clones and leaves out a portion. Found here are about 68,000 clones, roughly nine tenths of them singletons; the top ten hold 1.5%. Looked up from germline, CDR1 is MNHEY and CDR2 is SMNVEV (reference sequence). Trimming removed 8 bases from V and 8 bases from J, with 10 bases in between. The CDR3 loop spans 11 amino acids. Sequences were derived from peripheral blood, sampled in the third trimester of pregnancy. The TCR originated in a female donor with multiple sclerosis, enrolled in a pregnancy study. This chain connects TRBV27 to TRBJ2-1; possible D gene TRBD1, 5 bases. This chain's CDR3 is CASYTGDEQFF. The CDR3 DNA is TGTGCCAGCTATACAGGAGATGAGCAGTTCTTC.